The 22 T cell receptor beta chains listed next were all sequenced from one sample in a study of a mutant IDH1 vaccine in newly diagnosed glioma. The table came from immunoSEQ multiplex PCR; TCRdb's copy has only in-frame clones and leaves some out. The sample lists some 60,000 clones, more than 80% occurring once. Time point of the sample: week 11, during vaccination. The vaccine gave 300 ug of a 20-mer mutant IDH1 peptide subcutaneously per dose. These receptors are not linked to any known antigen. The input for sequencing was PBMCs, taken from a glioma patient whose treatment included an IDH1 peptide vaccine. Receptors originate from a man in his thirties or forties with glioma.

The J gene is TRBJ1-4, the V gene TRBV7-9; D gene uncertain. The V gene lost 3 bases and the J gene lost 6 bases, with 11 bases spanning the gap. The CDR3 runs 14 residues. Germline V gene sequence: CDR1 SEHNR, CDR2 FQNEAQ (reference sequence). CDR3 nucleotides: TGTGCCAGCAGCTTGACATCGGATTATGAAAAACTGTTTTTT. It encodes CASSLTSDYEKLFF.

The CDR3 DNA reads as TGTGCCAGCAGCGCGACTAGCGGGGGTTCGAACACCGGGGAGCTGTTTTTT. Amino acids: CASSATSGGSNTGELFF. V gene TRBV9 combines with J gene TRBJ2-2, with 12 nucleotides matching TRBD2. V shed 3 bases, J shed 0 bases, and the junction held 3 bases outside the gene matches. Germline V gene lookup returns CDR1 SGDLS and CDR2 YYNGEE. The CDR3 loop spans 17 amino acids.

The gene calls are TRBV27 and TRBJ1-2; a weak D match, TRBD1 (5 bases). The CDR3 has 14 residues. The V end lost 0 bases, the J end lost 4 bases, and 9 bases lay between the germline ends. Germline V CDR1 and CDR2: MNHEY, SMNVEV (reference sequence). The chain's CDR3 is CASSLSAGGYGYTF. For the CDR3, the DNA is TGTGCCAGCAGTTTATCTGCCGGGGGCTATGGCTACACCTTC.

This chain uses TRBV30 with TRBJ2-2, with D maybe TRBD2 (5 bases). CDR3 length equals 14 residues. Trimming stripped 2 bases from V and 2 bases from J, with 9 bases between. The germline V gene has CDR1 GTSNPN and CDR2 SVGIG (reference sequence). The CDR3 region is CAWSFSGNTGELFF. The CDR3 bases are TGTGCCTGGAGTTTTTCGGGAAACACCGGGGAGCTGTTTTTT.

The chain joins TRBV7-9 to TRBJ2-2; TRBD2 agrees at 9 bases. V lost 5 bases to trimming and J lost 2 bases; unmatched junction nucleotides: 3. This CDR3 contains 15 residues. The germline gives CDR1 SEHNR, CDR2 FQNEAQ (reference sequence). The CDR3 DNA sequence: TGTGCCAGCAGCAGCGGGGGGTTCAACACCGGGGAGCTGTTTTTT. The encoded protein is CASSSGGFNTGELFF. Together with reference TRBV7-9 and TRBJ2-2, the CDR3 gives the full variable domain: DTGVSQNPRHKITKRGQNVTFRCDPISEHNRLYWYRQTLGQGPEFLTYFQNEAQLEKSRLLSDRFSAERPKGSFSTLEIQRTEQGDSAMYLCASSSGGFNTGELFFGEGSRLTVL.

The CDR3 nucleotides are TGTGCCAGCAGCTTAAGGTCGGACCCCGCGAACACTGAAGCTTTCTTT. The encoded protein is CASSLRSDPANTEAFF. The V gene is TRBV7-9, the J gene TRBJ1-1, with D unclear. The CDR3 loop spans 16 amino acids. The V end was cut by 2 bases, the J end by 1 base, with 14 bases between. CDR1 is SEHNR, CDR2 FQNEAQ, per germline (reference sequence).

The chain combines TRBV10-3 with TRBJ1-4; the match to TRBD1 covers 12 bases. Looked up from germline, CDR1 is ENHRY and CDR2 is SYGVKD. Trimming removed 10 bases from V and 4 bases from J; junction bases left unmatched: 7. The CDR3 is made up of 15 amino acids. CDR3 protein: CATGTGGNLNEKLFF. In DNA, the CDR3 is TGTGCCACCGGGACAGGGGGCAATCTTAATGAAAAACTGTTTTTT.

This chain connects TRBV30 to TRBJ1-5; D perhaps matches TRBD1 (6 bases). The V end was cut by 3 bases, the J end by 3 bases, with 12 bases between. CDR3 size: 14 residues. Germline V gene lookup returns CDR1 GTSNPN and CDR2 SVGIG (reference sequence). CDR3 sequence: CAWSRDTYNQPQHF. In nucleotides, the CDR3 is TGTGCCTGGAGCCGGGACACCTACAATCAGCCCCAGCATTTT.

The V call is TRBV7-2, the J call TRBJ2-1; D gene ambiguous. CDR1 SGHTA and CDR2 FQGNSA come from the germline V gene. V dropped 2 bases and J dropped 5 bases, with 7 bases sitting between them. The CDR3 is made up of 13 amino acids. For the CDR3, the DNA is TGTGCCAGCAGCTTACAGGACCACAATGAGCAGTTCTTC. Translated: CASSLQDHNEQFF.

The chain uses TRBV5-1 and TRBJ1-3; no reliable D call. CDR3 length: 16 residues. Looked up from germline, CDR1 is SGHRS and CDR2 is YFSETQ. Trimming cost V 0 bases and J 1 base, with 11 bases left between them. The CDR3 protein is CASSLESALSGNTIYF. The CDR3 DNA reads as TGCGCCAGCAGCTTGGAGTCAGCCCTATCTGGAAACACCATATATTTT. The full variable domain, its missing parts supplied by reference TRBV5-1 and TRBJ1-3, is KAGVTQTPRYLIKTRGQQVTLSCSPISGHRSVSWYQQTPGQGLQFLFEYFSETQRNKGNFPGRFSGRQFSNSRSEMNVSTLELGDSALYLCASSLESALSGNTIYFGEGSWLTVV.

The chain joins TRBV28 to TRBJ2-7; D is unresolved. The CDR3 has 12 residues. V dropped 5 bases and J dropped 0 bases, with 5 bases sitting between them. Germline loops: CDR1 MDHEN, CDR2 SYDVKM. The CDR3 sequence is CASSLSSYEQYF. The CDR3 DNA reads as TGTGCCAGCAGTCTCTCCTCCTACGAGCAGTACTTC.

The CDR3 sequence is CASSLVVNSNQPQHF. DNA of the CDR3: TGTGCCAGCAGCTTAGTAGTAAATAGCAATCAGCCCCAGCATTTT. The chain has TRBV7-8 and TRBJ1-5; D is undetermined. V was trimmed by 1 base and J by 0 bases, leaving 7 bases between them. Germline V CDR1 and CDR2: SGHVS, FQNEAQ. The CDR3 totals 15 residues.

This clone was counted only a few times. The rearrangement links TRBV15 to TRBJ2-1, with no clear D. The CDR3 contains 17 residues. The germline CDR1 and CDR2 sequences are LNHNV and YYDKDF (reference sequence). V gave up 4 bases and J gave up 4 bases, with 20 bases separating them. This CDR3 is CATSKSRTVFLYNEQFF. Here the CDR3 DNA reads TGTGCCACCAGCAAATCTCGTACGGTTTTCCTTTACAATGAGCAGTTCTTC.

The CDR3 is CASSFLGGELFF. The CDR3 DNA sequence: TGTGCCAGCAGTTTCCTTGGCGGGGAGCTGTTTTTT. This chain connects TRBV28 to TRBJ2-2, with D hard to call. Germline CDR1 and CDR2: MDHEN and SYDVKM. The ends were cut back, 3 bases at V and 7 bases at J, with 6 bases in the middle. The CDR3 runs to 12 residues.

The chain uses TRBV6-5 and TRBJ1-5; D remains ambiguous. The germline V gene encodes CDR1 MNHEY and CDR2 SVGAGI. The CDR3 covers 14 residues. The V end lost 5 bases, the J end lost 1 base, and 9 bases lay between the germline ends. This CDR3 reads CASSTEYSNQPQHF. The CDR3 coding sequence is TGTGCCAGCAGTACAGAGTACAGCAATCAGCCCCAGCATTTT.

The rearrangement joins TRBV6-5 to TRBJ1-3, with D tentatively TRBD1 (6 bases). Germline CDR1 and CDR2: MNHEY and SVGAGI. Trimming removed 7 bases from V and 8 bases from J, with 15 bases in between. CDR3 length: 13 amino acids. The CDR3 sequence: CASTDRKVDTIYF. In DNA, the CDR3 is TGTGCCAGCACCGACAGGAAAGTGGACACCATATATTTT.

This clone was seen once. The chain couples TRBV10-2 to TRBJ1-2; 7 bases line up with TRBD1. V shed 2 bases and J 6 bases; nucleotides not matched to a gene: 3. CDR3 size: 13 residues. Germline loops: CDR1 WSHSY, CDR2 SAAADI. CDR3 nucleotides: TGCGCCAGCAGTGAGGGCAGGGGGGATGGCTACACCTTC. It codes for CASSEGRGDGYTF.

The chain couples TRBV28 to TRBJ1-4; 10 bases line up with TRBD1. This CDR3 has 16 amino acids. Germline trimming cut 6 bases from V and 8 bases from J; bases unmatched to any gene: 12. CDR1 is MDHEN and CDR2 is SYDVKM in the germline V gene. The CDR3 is CASRLIPGTGEEKLFF. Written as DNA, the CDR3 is TGTGCCAGCAGACTAATCCCCGGGACAGGGGAGGAAAAACTGTTTTTT. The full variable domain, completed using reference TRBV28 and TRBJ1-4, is DVKVTQSSRYLVKRTGEKVFLECVQDMDHENMFWYRQDPGLGLRLIYFSYDVKMKEKGDIPEGYSVSREKKERFSLILESASTNQTSMYLCASRLIPGTGEEKLFFGSGTQLSVL.

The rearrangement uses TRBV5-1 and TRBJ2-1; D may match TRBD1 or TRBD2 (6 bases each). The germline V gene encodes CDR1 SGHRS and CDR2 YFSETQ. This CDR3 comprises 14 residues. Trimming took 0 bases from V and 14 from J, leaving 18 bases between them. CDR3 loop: CASSLALEGGQEFF. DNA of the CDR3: TGCGCCAGCAGCTTGGCCTTGGAAGGGGGGCAAGAGTTCTTC.

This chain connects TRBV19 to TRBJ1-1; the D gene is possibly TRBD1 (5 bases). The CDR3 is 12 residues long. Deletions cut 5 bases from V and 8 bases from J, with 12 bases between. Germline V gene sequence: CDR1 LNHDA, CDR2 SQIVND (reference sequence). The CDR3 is CASSPGTDEAFF. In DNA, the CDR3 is TGTGCCAGTAGTCCAGGGACCGACGAAGCTTTCTTT.

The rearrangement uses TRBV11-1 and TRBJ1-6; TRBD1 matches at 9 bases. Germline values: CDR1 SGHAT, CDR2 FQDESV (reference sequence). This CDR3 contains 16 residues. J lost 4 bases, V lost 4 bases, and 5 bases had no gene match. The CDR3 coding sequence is TGTGCCAGCAGCTCCGGGACAGGGCATTATAATTCACCCCTCCACTTT. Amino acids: CASSSGTGHYNSPLHF. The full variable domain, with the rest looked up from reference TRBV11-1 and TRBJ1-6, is EAEVAQSPRYKITEKSQAVAFWCDPISGHATLYWYRQILGQGPELLVQFQDESVVDDSQLPKDRFSAERLKGVDSTLKIQPAELGDSAMYLCASSSGTGHYNSPLHFGNGTRLTVT.

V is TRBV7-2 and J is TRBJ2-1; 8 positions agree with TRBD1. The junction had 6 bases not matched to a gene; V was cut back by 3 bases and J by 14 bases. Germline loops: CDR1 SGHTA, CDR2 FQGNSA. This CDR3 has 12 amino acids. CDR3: CASSFGQGQKFF. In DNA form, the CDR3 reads TGTGCCAGCAGCTTCGGACAGGGTCAGAAGTTCTTC.